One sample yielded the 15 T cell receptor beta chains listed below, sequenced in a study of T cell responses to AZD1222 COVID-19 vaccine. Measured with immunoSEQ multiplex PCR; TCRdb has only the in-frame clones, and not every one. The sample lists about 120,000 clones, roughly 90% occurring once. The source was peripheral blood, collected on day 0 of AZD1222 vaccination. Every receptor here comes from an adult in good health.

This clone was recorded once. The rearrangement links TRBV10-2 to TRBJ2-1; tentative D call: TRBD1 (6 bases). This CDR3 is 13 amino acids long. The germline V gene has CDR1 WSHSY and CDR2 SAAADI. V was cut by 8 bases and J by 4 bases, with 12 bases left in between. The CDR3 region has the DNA TGCGCCAGCGCCGGGACAACATACAATGAGCAGTTCTTC. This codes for CASAGTTYNEQFF.

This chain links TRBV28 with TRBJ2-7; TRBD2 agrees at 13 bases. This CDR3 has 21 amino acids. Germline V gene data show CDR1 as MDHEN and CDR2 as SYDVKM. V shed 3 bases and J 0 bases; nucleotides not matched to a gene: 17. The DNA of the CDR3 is TGTGCCAGCAGTTTCCCCCTACCGGGACTAGCGGGATCAAGAGACTCCTACGAGCAGTACTTC. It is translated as CASSFPLPGLAGSRDSYEQYF.

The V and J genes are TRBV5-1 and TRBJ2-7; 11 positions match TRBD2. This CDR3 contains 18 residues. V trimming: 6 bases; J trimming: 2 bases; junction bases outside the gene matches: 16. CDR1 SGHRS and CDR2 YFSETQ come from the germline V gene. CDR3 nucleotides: TGCGCCAGCACCGAAGGGCCTCTTAAGGGACTAGCGGCCTACGAGCAGTACTTC. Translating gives CASTEGPLKGLAAYEQYF.

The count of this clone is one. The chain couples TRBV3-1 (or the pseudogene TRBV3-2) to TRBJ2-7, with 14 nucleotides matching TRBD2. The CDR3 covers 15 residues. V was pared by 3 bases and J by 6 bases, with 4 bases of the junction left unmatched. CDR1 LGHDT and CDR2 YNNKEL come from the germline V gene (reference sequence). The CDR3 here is CASSQGTSGSSEQYF. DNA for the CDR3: TGTGCCAGCAGCCAGGGGACTAGCGGGAGTTCCGAGCAGTACTTC.

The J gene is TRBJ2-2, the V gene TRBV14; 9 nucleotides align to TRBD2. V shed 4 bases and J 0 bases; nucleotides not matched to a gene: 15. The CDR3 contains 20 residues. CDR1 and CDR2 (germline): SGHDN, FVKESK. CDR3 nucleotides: TGTGCCAGCAGCCGATACGGAGCGGGAGGCCTCTTCGCGAACACCGGGGAGCTGTTTTTT. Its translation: CASSRYGAGGLFANTGELFF.

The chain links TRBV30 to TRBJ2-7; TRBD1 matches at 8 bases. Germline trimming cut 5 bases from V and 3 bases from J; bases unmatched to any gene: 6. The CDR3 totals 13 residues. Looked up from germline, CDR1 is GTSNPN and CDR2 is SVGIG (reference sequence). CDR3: CAWDGQGNYEQYF. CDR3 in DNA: TGTGCCTGGGACGGACAGGGTAACTACGAGCAGTACTTC.

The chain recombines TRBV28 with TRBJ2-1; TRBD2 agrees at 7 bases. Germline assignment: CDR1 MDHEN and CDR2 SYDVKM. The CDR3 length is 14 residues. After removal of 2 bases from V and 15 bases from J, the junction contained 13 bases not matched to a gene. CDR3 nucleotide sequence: TGTGCCAGCAGTTTAGCGGGAGAGGTTCACTGGGTGTTCTTC. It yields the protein CASSLAGEVHWVFF. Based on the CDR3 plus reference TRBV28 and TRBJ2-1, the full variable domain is DVKVTQSSRYLVKRTGEKVFLECVQDMDHENMFWYRQDPGLGLRLIYFSYDVKMKEKGDIPEGYSVSREKKERFSLILESASTNQTSMYLCASSLAGEVHWVFFGPGTRLTVL.

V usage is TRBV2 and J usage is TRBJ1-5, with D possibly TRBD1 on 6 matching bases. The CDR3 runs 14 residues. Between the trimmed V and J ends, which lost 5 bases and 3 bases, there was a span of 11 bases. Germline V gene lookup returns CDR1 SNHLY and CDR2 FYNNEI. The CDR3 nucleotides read TGTGCCAGCAGTAGTGACAGGAACAATCAGCCCCAGCATTTT. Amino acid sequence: CASSSDRNNQPQHF.

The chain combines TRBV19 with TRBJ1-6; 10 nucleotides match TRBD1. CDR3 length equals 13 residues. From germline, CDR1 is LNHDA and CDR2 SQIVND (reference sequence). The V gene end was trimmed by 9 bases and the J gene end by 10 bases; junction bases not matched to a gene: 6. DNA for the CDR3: TGTGCCAGCCGACGGGACAGGGGATCACCCCTCCACTTT. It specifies CASRRDRGSPLHF.

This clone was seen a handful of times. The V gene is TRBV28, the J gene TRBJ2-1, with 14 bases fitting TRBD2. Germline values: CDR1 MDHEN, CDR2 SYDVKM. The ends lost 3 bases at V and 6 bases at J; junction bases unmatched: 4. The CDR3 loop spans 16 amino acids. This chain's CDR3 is CASSLSGTSGSNEQFF. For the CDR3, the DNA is TGTGCCAGCAGTTTGAGCGGGACTAGCGGGAGCAATGAGCAGTTCTTC.

CDR3 DNA: TGTGCCAGCAGAACAGGGGGCCTTACGAATGAAAAACTGTTTTTT. This translates into CASRTGGLTNEKLFF. This rearrangement joins TRBV2 to TRBJ1-4; 9 nucleotides line up with TRBD1. The V gene end was trimmed by 6 bases and the J gene end by 5 bases; junction bases not matched to a gene: 7. The germline CDR1 and CDR2 sequences are SNHLY and FYNNEI. This CDR3 is built from 15 residues. Full variable domain (remainder filled in from reference TRBV2 and TRBJ1-4): EPEVTQTPSHQVTQMGQEVILRCVPISNHLYFYWYRQILGQKVEFLVSFYNNEISEKSEIFDDQFSVERPDGSNFTLKIRSTKLEDSAMYFCASRTGGLTNEKLFFGSGTQLSVL.

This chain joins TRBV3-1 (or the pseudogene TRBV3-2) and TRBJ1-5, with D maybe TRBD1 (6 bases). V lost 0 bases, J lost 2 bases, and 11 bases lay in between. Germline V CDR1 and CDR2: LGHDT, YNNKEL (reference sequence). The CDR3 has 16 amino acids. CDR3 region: CASSQDGRGGNQPQHF. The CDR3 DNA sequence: TGTGCCAGCAGCCAAGATGGCAGGGGAGGCAATCAGCCCCAGCATTTT.

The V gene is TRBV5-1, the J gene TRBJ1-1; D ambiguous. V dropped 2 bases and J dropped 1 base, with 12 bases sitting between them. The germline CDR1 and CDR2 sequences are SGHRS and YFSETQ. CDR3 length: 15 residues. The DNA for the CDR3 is TGCGCCAGCAGCTTCGGGGTGTTGGGGAACACTGAAGCTTTCTTT. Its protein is CASSFGVLGNTEAFF.

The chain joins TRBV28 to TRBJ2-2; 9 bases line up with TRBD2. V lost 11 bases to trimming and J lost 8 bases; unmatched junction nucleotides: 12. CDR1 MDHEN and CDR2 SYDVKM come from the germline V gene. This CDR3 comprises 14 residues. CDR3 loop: CAAGGTVYSGELFF. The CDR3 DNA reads TGTGCCGCGGGAGGGACAGTATATTCGGGGGAGCTGTTTTTT.

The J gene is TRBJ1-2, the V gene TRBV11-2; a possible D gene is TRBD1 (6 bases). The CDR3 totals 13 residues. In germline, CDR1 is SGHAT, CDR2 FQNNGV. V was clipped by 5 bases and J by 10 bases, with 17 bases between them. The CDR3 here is CASSTPGTLFYTF. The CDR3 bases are TGTGCCAGCAGCACCCCGGGGACACTATTCTACACCTTC.